This entry features one T cell receptor beta chain sequence. The antigen remains unidentified. Germline CDR1 reads SGHRS; CDR2 reads YFSETQ. CDR3 length equals 15 residues. V lost 2 bases, J lost 7 bases, and 5 bases stayed unmatched. This sample was taken from a study of cytomegalovirus exposure and HLA in healthy donors. Among the 120 subjects of the validation cohort, separate from the roughly 650-subject first cohort, were the donors. The study, taken as a whole, reports: Altogether, about 160 TCR beta chains were recorded as cytomegalovirus-associated.

Assay used: immunoSEQ multiplex PCR; TCRdb lists only in-frame clones, some missing. Here the sample spans about 64,000 clones, about 89% being singletons. The clonotype originates from a woman between 18 and 29 years old in good health and CMV-seronegative. Sequenced material: PBMCs. The gene calls are TRBV5-1 and TRBJ1-6, with 8 bases identical to TRBD1. CDR3 region: CASSFDRGRNSPLHF. CDR3 DNA: TGCGCCAGCAGCTTCGACAGGGGACGAAATTCACCCCTCCACTTT.